Each of the 29 T cell receptor beta chains below was sequenced from the same sample in a study of shared clonotypes between healthy human individuals (dated by TCRdb to 2020 to 2021). Libraries were made using the immunoSEQ multiplex PCR assay. In its TCRdb copy, this immuneACCESS table keeps in-frame sequences only and misses some clones. Where compared with another copy, unresolved V genes explain less than half of these, and the others have no known cause. This sample lists about 1.1 million clones; 60% to 85% were detected once. The ten largest make up roughly 0.9% of the sample. Sequenced sample: memory CD4+ T cells from PBMCs. The sample's cell subset or site label is to be understood as: CD45RA-negative fraction. Source of these receptors: a man younger than 35 in good health. Some clones in this sample may be carry-over from other donors' samples.

V gene TRBV30 combines with J gene TRBJ2-2; 14 bases are a match to TRBD2. With V trimmed by 7 bases and J by 1 base, 8 bases remained unmatched. CDR3 length equals 17 residues. Germline CDR1 and CDR2: GTSNPN and SVGIG (reference sequence). CDR3 DNA sequence: TGTGCCTTCTTGGGGACTAGCGGGAGCCGGAACACCGGGGAGCTGTTTTTT. Its translation is CAFLGTSGSRNTGELFF. The full variable domain, completed using reference TRBV30 and TRBJ2-2, is SQTIHQWPATLVQPVGSPLSLECTVEGTSNPNLYWYRQAAGRGLQLLFYSVGIGQISSEVPQNLSASRPQDRQFILSSKKLLLSDSGFYLCAFLGTSGSRNTGELFFGEGSRLTVL.

V and J are TRBV4-2 and TRBJ1-4; D remains ambiguous. The germline V and J ends were trimmed by 4 bases and 6 bases, with 12 bases remaining between them. Germline CDR1 and CDR2: LGHNA and YNFKEQ. CDR3 size: 14 residues. In nucleotides, the CDR3 is TGTGCCAGCAGCCTCAGAGCTCCGTATGAAAAACTGTTTTTT. As protein: CASSLRAPYEKLFF.

The chain links TRBV11-3 to TRBJ2-7; perhaps TRBD2 as D (5 bases). CDR3 length: 14 residues. The V end lost 5 bases, the J end lost 1 base, and 12 bases lay between the germline ends. The germline V gene has CDR1 SGHNT and CDR2 YENEEA. The CDR3 nucleotides are TGTGCCAGCAGCCGCGGACTCTCTTCCTACGAGCAGTACTTC. It specifies CASSRGLSSYEQYF.

The rearrangement joins TRBV2 to TRBJ1-1, with D perhaps matching TRBD1 (5 bases). Germline-derived CDR1 and CDR2 are SNHLY and FYNNEI. V dropped 7 bases and J dropped 4 bases, with 10 bases sitting between them. The CDR3 length is 12 residues. CDR3 DNA sequence: TGTGCCAGCATCAGGGTAAGCACTGAAGCTTTCTTT. Translated, it gives CASIRVSTEAFF.

The CDR3 here is CASSLPGQAGEQYF. As DNA, the CDR3 is TGTGCCAGCAGCTTGCCGGGACAGGCGGGCGAGCAGTACTTC. The V gene is TRBV7-9, the J gene TRBJ2-7; TRBD1 matches 8 bases. This CDR3 region has 14 residues. CDR1 is SEHNR, CDR2 FQNEAQ, per germline (reference sequence). V lost 3 bases to trimming and J lost 6 bases; unmatched junction nucleotides: 7.

In its sample, this clone was seen once. The chain has TRBV25-1 and TRBJ2-2; 11 bases are a match to TRBD2. V was pared by 3 bases and J by 3 bases, with 0 bases of the junction left unmatched. Per germline, CDR1 MGHDK and CDR2 SYGVNS. The CDR3 contains 15 residues. CDR3 coding DNA: TGTGCCAGCAGTGAGGGACTAGCGGACACCGGGGAGCTGTTTTTT. Translating gives CASSEGLADTGELFF. The variable domain in full, completed from reference TRBV25-1 and TRBJ2-2, reads EADIYQTPRYLVIGTGKKITLECSQTMGHDKMYWYQQDPGMELHLIHYSYGVNSTEKGDLSSESTVSRIRTEHFPLTLESARPSHTSQYLCASSEGLADTGELFFGEGSRLTVL.

Comment on this clone: Here the CDR3 omits its conserved ending phenylalanine or tryptophan, so a read error is the likely source. The DNA is omitted, as the CDR3 cannot be located on it reliably, and the CDR3 follows TCRdb's listing. The chain employs TRBV10-1 and TRBJ2-2. From its first to its last residue, the CDR3 has 8 amino acids. CDR1 is WNHNN and CDR2 is SYGVQD in the germline V gene (reference sequence). CDR3 amino acids: CASMATIV.

This clone was seen repeatedly, ten times or more. V usage is TRBV6-6 and J usage is TRBJ2-7, with TRBD1 identical over 8 bases. Germline V gives CDR1 MNHNY, CDR2 SVGAGI (reference sequence). CDR3 size: 14 residues. Trimming removed 5 bases from V and 5 bases from J; junction bases left unmatched: 8. CDR3 nucleotides: TGTGCCAGCAGTGCACAGGGGGGTATGGACGAGCAGTACTTC. This gives the protein CASSAQGGMDEQYF.

This clone was observed once. Other DNA variants within this sample encode the same CDR3. The V gene is TRBV29-1, the J gene TRBJ1-5; D is undetermined. The CDR3 spans 13 residues. Between the trimmed V and J ends, which lost 5 bases and 3 bases, there was a span of 11 bases. The germline CDR1 and CDR2 sequences are SQVTM and ANQGSEA. CDR3 protein: CSVLPGYNQPQHF. CDR3 bases: TGCAGCGTTCTCCCGGGCTACAATCAGCCCCAGCATTTT.

In regard to this clone: This sample also contains other DNA sequences that code for the same CDR3. The chain recombines TRBV9 with TRBJ2-1; D ambiguous. This CDR3 comprises 12 residues. Germline V gives CDR1 SGDLS, CDR2 YYNGEE. The V and J ends lost 1 base and 5 bases respectively, with 4 bases between them. CDR3 in amino acids: CASSVRDNEQFF. The CDR3 DNA reads TGTGCCAGCAGCGTACGTGACAATGAGCAGTTCTTC.

The V gene is TRBV5-1, the J gene TRBJ2-1; 7 bases agree with TRBD2. CDR1 and CDR2 (germline): SGHRS, YFSETQ. This CDR3 has 15 amino acids. J lost 6 bases, V lost 0 bases, and 6 bases had no gene match. The CDR3: CASSLASGTPNEQFF. The CDR3 DNA follows: TGCGCCAGCAGCTTGGCCAGCGGGACCCCCAATGAGCAGTTCTTC.

The chain is built from TRBV7-3 and TRBJ2-7; TRBD2 matches at 7 bases. CDR3 length equals 13 residues. After removal of 2 bases from V and 3 bases from J, the junction contained 1 base not matched to a gene. Germline V gene lookup returns CDR1 SGHTA and CDR2 FQGTGA. The CDR3 loop is CASSLAGDYEQYF. In nucleotides, the CDR3 is TGTGCCAGCAGCTTAGCGGGGGACTACGAGCAGTACTTC.

J is TRBJ2-7 and V is TRBV7-2, with TRBD2 matching over 7 bases. The germline V gene has CDR1 SGHTA and CDR2 FQGNSA. V was pared by 4 bases and J by 9 bases, with 6 bases of the junction left unmatched. This CDR3 has 12 amino acids. CDR3 sequence: CASSSLGEGQYF. The DNA of the CDR3 is TGTGCCAGCAGCTCCCTGGGGGAGGGGCAGTACTTC.

This chain joins TRBV9 and TRBJ2-1; 7 positions agree with TRBD2. CDR1 is SGDLS and CDR2 is YYNGEE in the germline V gene. The CDR3 length is 15 residues. Unmatched junction bases numbered 5, after V lost 0 bases and J lost 5 bases. CDR3 residues: CASSVGGSDHNEQFF. The CDR3 nucleotides are TGTGCCAGCAGCGTAGGCGGGAGTGACCACAATGAGCAGTTCTTC.

As regards this clone: The junction departs from the called germline gene at one end, perhaps through a read error. This rearrangement joins TRBV2 to TRBJ2-6, with D unresolved. Germline CDR1 SNHLY, CDR2 FYNNEI. The CDR3 has 18 residues. The CDR3 spells CASSGLGPIQSRANILTF. CDR3 nucleotides: TGTGCCAGCAGTGGGCTGGGTCCGATACAAAGTCGGGCCAACATCCTGACTTTC.

With regard to this clone: This probably arose from a read error, given a far larger clone one base away. V and J are TRBV7-2 and TRBJ2-5, with D uncertain. The CDR3 has 12 residues. CDR1 is SGHTA, CDR2 FQGNSA, per germline. V was shortened by 0 bases and J by 5 bases, with 4 bases between the two germline ends. The CDR3 here is CASSLAFETQYF. As DNA, the CDR3 is TGTGCCAGCAGCTTAGCGTTCGAGACCCAGTACTTC.

This chain uses TRBV7-2 with TRBJ2-1; 14 bases match TRBD2. Looked up from germline, CDR1 is SGHTA and CDR2 is FQGNSA. With 5 bases clipped from V and 8 bases from J, the junction kept 17 bases outside the gene matches. The CDR3 covers 19 residues. The CDR3 coding sequence is TGTGCCAGCAGCACGAGGCGGCGGACTAGCGGGAGGAGGGGCGATGAGCAGTTCTTC. Its translation is CASSTRRRTSGRRGDEQFF.

This chain uses TRBV11-3 with TRBJ1-2; D ambiguous. The CDR3 is 12 residues long. V was trimmed by 4 bases and J by 2 bases, leaving 5 bases between them. CDR1 is SGHNT, CDR2 YENEEA, per germline. The chain's CDR3 is CASSSTNYGYTF. In DNA form, the CDR3 reads TGTGCCAGCAGCTCTACGAACTATGGCTACACCTTC.

In its sample, this clone was seen a few times. This sequence joins TRBV15 and TRBJ2-7; 8 bases are a match to TRBD2. V lost 1 base to trimming and J lost 7 bases; unmatched junction nucleotides: 9. The CDR3 sequence is 15 residues long. Germline CDR1 LNHNV, CDR2 YYDKDF (reference sequence). In DNA, the CDR3 is TGTGCCACCAGCAGAGGTAGTAGCGGGGTGAGGGAGCAGTACTTC. Translated, it gives CATSRGSSGVREQYF.

The chain couples TRBV28 to TRBJ2-7; the D gene is possibly TRBD1 (5 bases). The CDR3 covers 12 residues. V lost 7 bases and J 3 bases, leaving 10 bases between the germline ends. Per the germline V gene, CDR1 is MDHEN and CDR2 is SYDVKM. CDR3: CASIDRYYEQYF. CDR3 DNA: TGTGCCAGCATCGACAGATACTACGAGCAGTACTTC.

The chain recombines TRBV6-6 with TRBJ2-1, with 11 bases fitting TRBD2. This CDR3 spans 12 amino acids. Trimming cost V 11 bases and J 9 bases; bases outside gene matches: 6. Germline-derived CDR1 and CDR2 are MNHNY and SVGAGI (reference sequence). The CDR3 DNA reads TGTGCCCTAGGTAGCGGGAGGGGTGAGCAGTTCTTC. As protein: CALGSGRGEQFF.

This clone has a single count. The chain links TRBV11-2 to TRBJ2-5; 12 bases are shared with TRBD2. This CDR3 comprises 14 residues. Germline CDR1 and CDR2: SGHAT and FQNNGV. Losses at the gene ends were 5 bases for V and 4 bases for J; bases not matched to a gene: 2. The CDR3: CASSLAGGLETQYF. CDR3 DNA sequence: TGTGCCAGCAGCCTAGCGGGAGGGCTAGAGACCCAGTACTTC.

The chain links TRBV18 to TRBJ2-5; D gene uncertain. Germline lookup yields CDR1 KGHSH and CDR2 LQKENI. Trimming left V 1 base short and J 1 base short, with 7 bases between. This CDR3 has 14 residues. CDR3 nucleotide sequence: TGTGCCAGCTCACCACAGGGATTCCAAGAGACCCAGTACTTC. Protein sequence: CASSPQGFQETQYF.

The genes are TRBV6-1 and TRBJ1-1; the D gene is possibly TRBD1 (5 bases). Germline V gene data show CDR1 as MNHNS and CDR2 as SASEGT. V lost 5 bases and J lost 3, with 16 bases in between. CDR3 length equals 15 residues. The CDR3 region is CASSIQPGRHTEAFF. The DNA for the CDR3 is TGTGCCAGCAGTATCCAGCCAGGGAGACACACTGAAGCTTTCTTT.

This rearrangement joins TRBV7-2 to TRBJ2-1; TRBD1 might be the D (6 bases). Trimming took off 1 base at V and 6 bases at J, with 10 bases between the two ends. CDR1 and CDR2 (germline): SGHTA, FQGNSA. The CDR3 runs 14 residues. The CDR3 DNA reads TGTGCCAGCAGCTTAGGCTTGACAGGCAATGAGCAGTTCTTC. Its protein is CASSLGLTGNEQFF. Full variable domain (missing parts from reference TRBV7-2 and TRBJ2-1): GAGVSQSPSNKVTEKGKDVELRCDPISGHTALYWYRQSLGQGLEFLIYFQGNSAPDKSGLPSDRFSAERTGGSVSTLTIQRTQQEDSAVYLCASSLGLTGNEQFFGPGTRLTVL.

The V call is TRBV2, the J call TRBJ2-7; D call uncertain. CDR3 length: 12 residues. Germline loops: CDR1 SNHLY, CDR2 FYNNEI. Trimming left V 8 bases short and J 4 bases short, with 12 bases between. The CDR3 protein is CASGPMNYEQYF. CDR3 DNA sequence: TGTGCCAGCGGCCCTATGAATTACGAGCAGTACTTC.

The chain joins TRBV11-2 to TRBJ1-2; 9 bases align to TRBD1. The CDR3 totals 15 residues. With V trimmed by 6 bases and J by 7 bases, 12 bases remained unmatched. Germline loops: CDR1 SGHAT, CDR2 FQNNGV. CDR3 coding DNA: TGTGCCAGCAGGGGGACAGGGAAACAAGGCGGTGGCTACACCTTC. This codes for CASRGTGKQGGGYTF.

The chain combines TRBV19 with TRBJ2-1; 13 bases map to TRBD2. The CDR3 sequence is 15 residues long. In germline, CDR1 is LNHDA, CDR2 SQIVND (reference sequence). J lost 10 bases, V lost 5 bases, and 8 bases had no gene match. CDR3 in DNA: TGTGCCAGTAGTGAGGGACTAGCGGGAAAGTGGGAGCAGTTCTTC. Amino acid sequence: CASSEGLAGKWEQFF.

This chain links TRBV21-1 with TRBJ2-7; no DNA check was done on the table's D call, TRBD2. TRBV21-1 is assigned pseudogene status. The length of the CDR3 is 13 residues. This chain's CDR3 is CASSTTGSYEQYF. CDR3 nucleotide sequence: TGTGCCAGCAGCACGACTGGATCCTACGAGCAGTACTTC.